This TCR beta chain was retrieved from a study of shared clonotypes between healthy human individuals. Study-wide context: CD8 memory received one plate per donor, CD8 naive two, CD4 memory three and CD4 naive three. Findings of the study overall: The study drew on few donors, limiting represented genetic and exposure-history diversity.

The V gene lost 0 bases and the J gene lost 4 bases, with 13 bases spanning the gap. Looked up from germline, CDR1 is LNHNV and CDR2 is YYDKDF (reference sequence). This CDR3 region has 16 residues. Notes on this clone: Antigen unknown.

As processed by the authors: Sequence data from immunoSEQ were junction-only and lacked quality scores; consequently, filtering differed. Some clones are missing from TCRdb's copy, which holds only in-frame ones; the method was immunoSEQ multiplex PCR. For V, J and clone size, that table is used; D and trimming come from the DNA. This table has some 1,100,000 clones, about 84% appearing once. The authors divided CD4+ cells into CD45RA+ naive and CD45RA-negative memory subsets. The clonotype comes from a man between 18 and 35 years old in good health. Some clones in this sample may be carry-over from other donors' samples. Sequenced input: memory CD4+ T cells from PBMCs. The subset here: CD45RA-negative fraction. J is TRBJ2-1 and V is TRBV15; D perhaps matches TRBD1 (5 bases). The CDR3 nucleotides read TGTGCCACCAGCAGAGATCGCCAGGGTAGTTACAATGAGCAGTTCTTC. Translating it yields CATSRDRQGSYNEQFF.